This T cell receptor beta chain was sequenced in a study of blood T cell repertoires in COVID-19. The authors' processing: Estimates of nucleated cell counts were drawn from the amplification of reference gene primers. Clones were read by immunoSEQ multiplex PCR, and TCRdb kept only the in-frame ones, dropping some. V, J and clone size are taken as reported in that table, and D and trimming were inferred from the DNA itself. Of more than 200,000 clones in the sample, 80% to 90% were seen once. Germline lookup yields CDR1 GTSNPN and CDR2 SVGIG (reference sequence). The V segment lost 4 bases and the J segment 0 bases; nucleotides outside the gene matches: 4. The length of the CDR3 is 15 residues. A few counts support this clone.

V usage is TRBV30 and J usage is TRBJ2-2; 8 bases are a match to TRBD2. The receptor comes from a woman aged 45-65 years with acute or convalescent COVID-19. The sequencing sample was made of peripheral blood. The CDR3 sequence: CAWKVAGSNTGELFF. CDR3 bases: TGTGCCTGGAAGGTAGCGGGATCGAACACCGGGGAGCTGTTTTTT.